The T cell receptor beta chain described here comes from a study of cytomegalovirus exposure and HLA in healthy donors. The overall study: Of all 398 donors who were genotyped, around 82% belonged to the Caucasian-associated ancestry cluster.

Findings of the study overall: Per a prior analysis, the majority of TCR beta V segments were productive roughly 87% or roughly 30% of the time. Some V segments, TRBV6-2 and TRBV6-3 among them, were indistinguishable and were therefore excluded.

Primers for the PCR totalled 60 Vbeta and 13 Jbeta. Assay used: immunoSEQ multiplex PCR; TCRdb lists only in-frame clones, some missing. The table lists around 90,000 clones, approximately 86% of them singletons. Details on this clone: Its specificity is unknown.

Unmatched junction bases numbered 9, after V lost 7 bases and J lost 2 bases. Germline CDR1 reads MNHNY; CDR2 reads SVGAGI (reference sequence). The CDR3 length is 15 residues. The chain links TRBV6-6 to TRBJ2-5; TRBD1 aligns across 8 bases. The source material was PBMCs. The sequence was obtained from a young man in good health and CMV-seropositive. This chain's CDR3 is CASTLGQGIQETQYF. The CDR3 coding sequence is TGTGCCAGCACCTTAGGACAGGGAATACAAGAGACCCAGTACTTC.